Presented here are 15 T cell receptor beta chains from one specimen sequenced in a study of T cell changes during pregnancy in multiple sclerosis. Assay: immunoSEQ multiplex PCR; the TCRdb copy retains only in-frame clones and omits some. The sample has about 50,000 clones, roughly 94% seen once; the top ten hold roughly 0.33%. Sequencing used CD4+ T cells from peripheral blood mononuclear cells, obtained in the third trimester of pregnancy. These receptors were taken from a female donor with multiple sclerosis, enrolled in a pregnancy study.

The chain recombines TRBV5-1 with TRBJ2-7; 7 bases match TRBD2. CDR1 is SGHRS, CDR2 YFSETQ, per germline. V gave up 1 base and J gave up 4 bases; unmatched junction bases: 2. This CDR3 spans 13 amino acids. The CDR3 bases are TGCGCCAGCAGCTTGTGGGAGGGATACGAGCAGTACTTC. Its translation is CASSLWEGYEQYF. The full variable domain, rest sourced from reference TRBV5-1 and TRBJ2-7, is KAGVTQTPRYLIKTRGQQVTLSCSPISGHRSVSWYQQTPGQGLQFLFEYFSETQRNKGNFPGRFSGRQFSNSRSEMNVSTLELGDSALYLCASSLWEGYEQYFGPGTRLTVT.

The V and J genes are TRBV19 and TRBJ2-5, with TRBD2 matching 11 bases. The CDR3 covers 16 residues. CDR1 and CDR2 (germline): LNHDA, SQIVND (reference sequence). The V and J ends lost 5 bases and 3 bases, in that order; junction bases with no gene match: 8. Here the CDR3 reads CASSARPTSGEETQYF. Written as DNA, the CDR3 is TGTGCCAGTAGTGCAAGGCCGACTAGCGGGGAAGAGACCCAGTACTTC.

The chain joins TRBV9 to TRBJ2-5, with a tentative D call TRBD2 (7 bases). The CDR3 contains 16 residues. The V end lost 0 bases, the J end lost 5 bases, and 17 bases lay between the germline ends. CDR1 is SGDLS and CDR2 is YYNGEE in the germline V gene. CDR3 in DNA: TGTGCCAGCAGCGTAGAGCCGACAAGGGGGGGGGAGACCCAGTACTTC. Translating it yields CASSVEPTRGGETQYF.

The chain recombines TRBV6-1 with TRBJ1-4, with D tentatively TRBD1 (5 bases). This CDR3 region has 16 residues. Trimming took off 3 bases at V and 5 bases at J, with 16 bases between the two ends. Germline assignment: CDR1 MNHNS and CDR2 SASEGT. The CDR3 nucleotides are TGTGCCAGCAGTGATGAATTCGGGGGGGGAAATGAAAAACTGTTTTTT. Encoded protein: CASSDEFGGGNEKLFF.

This clone was detected a few times. This chain uses TRBV29-1 with TRBJ1-1; 7 bases map to TRBD1. J lost 0 bases, V lost 7 bases, and 8 bases had no gene match. The CDR3 loop spans 14 amino acids. Germline-derived CDR1 and CDR2 are SQVTM and ANQGSEA. The DNA of the CDR3 is TGCAGCGGGAAGAGACAGGGAGTGAACACTGAAGCTTTCTTT. Protein: CSGKRQGVNTEAFF.

The genes are TRBV28 and TRBJ2-1; 8 nucleotides agree with TRBD2. Germline V CDR1 and CDR2: MDHEN, SYDVKM. V was clipped by 5 bases and J by 4 bases; unmatched bases: 13. The CDR3 consists of 17 residues. In nucleotides, the CDR3 is TGTGCCAGCAGTCCTAGCCTTGGCCTAGCGGGTTACAATGAGCAGTTCTTC. Translated, it gives CASSPSLGLAGYNEQFF.

The rearrangement uses TRBV14 and TRBJ1-2; TRBD1 agrees at 9 bases. The V and J ends lost 3 bases and 8 bases, in that order; junction bases with no gene match: 10. The germline V gene has CDR1 SGHDN and CDR2 FVKESK. The CDR3 has 15 residues. CDR3 loop: CASSQFGTGRAGYTF. As DNA, the CDR3 is TGTGCCAGCAGCCAGTTCGGGACAGGGAGAGCAGGCTACACCTTC.

This chain uses TRBV5-1 with TRBJ2-7; 8 nucleotides match TRBD2. The length of the CDR3 is 15 residues. Per the germline V gene, CDR1 is SGHRS and CDR2 is YFSETQ. J lost 3 bases, V lost 6 bases, and 11 bases had no gene match. CDR3 loop: CASTPWRGADYEQYF. The CDR3 DNA follows: TGCGCCAGCACTCCCTGGCGGGGGGCCGACTACGAGCAGTACTTC. The full variable domain, completed using reference TRBV5-1 and TRBJ2-7, is KAGVTQTPRYLIKTRGQQVTLSCSPISGHRSVSWYQQTPGQGLQFLFEYFSETQRNKGNFPGRFSGRQFSNSRSEMNVSTLELGDSALYLCASTPWRGADYEQYFGPGTRLTVT.

CDR3 sequence reads: CASSSRLIRTTRGVTEAFF. CDR3 DNA sequence: TGTGCCAGCAGCTCCAGACTGATACGCACGACCAGGGGGGTCACTGAAGCTTTCTTT. J is TRBJ1-1 and V is TRBV7-9; TRBD1 matches at 7 bases. Unmatched junction bases numbered 21, after V lost 4 bases and J lost 4 bases. The CDR3 is 19 residues long. The germline CDR1 and CDR2 sequences are SEHNR and FQNEAQ (reference sequence).

The genes are TRBV5-1 and TRBJ2-7; D may be TRBD1 (5 bases). The CDR3 consists of 13 residues. The germline V gene has CDR1 SGHRS and CDR2 YFSETQ. Deletions cut 4 bases from V and 2 bases from J, with 10 bases between. CDR3 nucleotide sequence: TGCGCCAGCAGCAACAGGACAACCTACGAGCAGTACTTC. Encoded protein: CASSNRTTYEQYF.

Here the CDR3 DNA reads TGTGCCAGCAGCCGCGGGGGGACCGGGGAGCTGTTTTTT. Translating gives CASSRGGTGELFF. This rearrangement joins TRBV11-3 to TRBJ2-2; 8 positions agree with TRBD2. The CDR3 length is 13 residues. The V gene's germline CDR1 is SGHNT and CDR2 YENEEA. With V trimmed by 5 bases and J by 5 bases, 1 base remained unmatched.

V and J are TRBV11-3 and TRBJ1-1; a possible D gene is TRBD1 (5 bases). The CDR3 contains 14 residues. The V end lost 2 bases, the J end lost 4 bases, and 11 bases lay between the germline ends. Germline lookup yields CDR1 SGHNT and CDR2 YENEEA. DNA for the CDR3: TGTGCCAGCAGCTTATTGGGGCTGGGCACTGAAGCTTTCTTT. It is translated as CASSLLGLGTEAFF.

This rearrangement joins TRBV19 to TRBJ1-5; 7 bases align to TRBD1. Germline CDR1 and CDR2: LNHDA and SQIVND (reference sequence). The V segment lost 9 bases and the J segment 7 bases; nucleotides outside the gene matches: 9. CDR3 size: 13 residues. This CDR3 reads CASKQGIGQPQHF. As DNA, the CDR3 is TGTGCCAGCAAACAGGGGATCGGCCAGCCCCAGCATTTT.

The J gene is TRBJ1-2, the V gene TRBV28, with a tentative D call TRBD1 (5 bases). Trimming removed 6 bases from V and 4 bases from J, with 15 bases in between. CDR1 MDHEN and CDR2 SYDVKM come from the germline V gene. This CDR3 has 14 amino acids. Here the CDR3 reads CASSKTGALYGYTF. In nucleotides, the CDR3 is TGTGCCAGCAGCAAAACAGGAGCCCTCTATGGCTACACCTTC.

CDR3 in amino acids: CASSEGRALYGYTF. The CDR3 DNA is TGTGCCAGCAGTGAAGGCAGGGCTCTCTATGGCTACACCTTC. The genes are TRBV6-1 and TRBJ1-2; D perhaps matches TRBD1 (5 bases). CDR1 and CDR2 from the germline V gene are MNHNS and SASEGT. There are 14 residues in the CDR3. Trimming took 1 base from V and 4 from J, leaving 10 bases between them.